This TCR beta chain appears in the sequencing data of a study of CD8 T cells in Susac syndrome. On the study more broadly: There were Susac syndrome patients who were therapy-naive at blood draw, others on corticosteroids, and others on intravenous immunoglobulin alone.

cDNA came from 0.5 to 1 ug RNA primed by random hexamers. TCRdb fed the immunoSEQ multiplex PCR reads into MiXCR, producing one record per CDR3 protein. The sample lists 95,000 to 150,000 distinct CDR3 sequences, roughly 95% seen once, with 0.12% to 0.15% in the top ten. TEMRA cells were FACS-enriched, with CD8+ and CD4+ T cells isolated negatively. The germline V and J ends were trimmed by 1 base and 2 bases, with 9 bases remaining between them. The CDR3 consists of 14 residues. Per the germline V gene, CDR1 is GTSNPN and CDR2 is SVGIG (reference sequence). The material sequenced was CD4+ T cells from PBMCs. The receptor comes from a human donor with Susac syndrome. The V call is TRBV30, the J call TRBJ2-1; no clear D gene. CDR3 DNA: TGTGCCTGGAGTGCCAGACACCCCTACAATGAGCAGTTCTTC. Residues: CAWSARHPYNEQFF.